This entry features one TCR beta chain sequence. Its antigen is unknown. The data were obtained in a study of T cells in tuberculosis. Notes on the study in general: Smaller distances to GMM-specific TCRs suggested their expansion in active tuberculosis. Smaller alpha distances in active tuberculosis partly reflected shorter CDR3-alpha lengths.

Included patients were adults of at least 18, HIV-seronegative, South African. Clones were read by immunoSEQ multiplex PCR, and TCRdb kept only the in-frame ones, dropping some. Among about 7,700 clones listed, approximately 95% were seen once. The CDR3 contains 18 residues. The germline gives CDR1 LNHDA, CDR2 SQIVND (reference sequence). V lost 4 bases, J lost 3 bases, and 12 bases stayed unmatched. V and J are TRBV19 and TRBJ1-5, with 10 bases lining up with TRBD1. What was sequenced was PBMCs. The source of this sequence is an adult with tuberculosis. Here the CDR3 DNA reads TGTGCCAGTAGTACGGCTATGGACAGGGGGAGGTCCAATCAGCCCCAGCATTTT. It is translated as CASSTAMDRGRSNQPQHF.